One sample yielded the 21 T cell receptor beta chains listed below, sequenced in a study of shared clonotypes between healthy human individuals. The data were produced by immunoSEQ multiplex PCR, yet TCRdb's version contains in-frame clones alone and is incomplete. The sample consists of about 2.4 million clones, 93% of them appearing once. Sequencing used naive CD4+ T cells from PBMCs. Subset meaning: CD45RA+ positively selected. Receptors originate from a young man in good health. Some clones in this sample may be carry-over from other donors' samples.

The chain recombines TRBV25-1 with TRBJ2-1; 9 positions agree with TRBD2. The ends lost 4 bases at V and 7 bases at J; junction bases unmatched: 11. The CDR3 covers 16 residues. The germline gives CDR1 MGHDK, CDR2 SYGVNS. CDR3 bases: TGTGCCAGCAGTGGGGTAGCGGGAGTCAGGTGGAATGAGCAGTTCTTC. Translation gives CASSGVAGVRWNEQFF.

The CDR3 DNA reads TGTGCCATCAGTGAGGATTATAGCTCCTACAATGAGCAGTTCTTC. Protein sequence: CAISEDYSSYNEQFF. The V call is TRBV10-3, the J call TRBJ2-1; D gene ambiguous. The V gene lost 2 bases and the J gene lost 0 bases, with 8 bases spanning the gap. Germline V gives CDR1 ENHRY, CDR2 SYGVKD. The CDR3 has 15 amino acids.

This clone was seen just once. The rearrangement uses TRBV6-1 and TRBJ2-3; 8 bases align to TRBD2. The germline V gene has CDR1 MNHNS and CDR2 SASEGT. The CDR3 runs to 15 residues. J gave up 4 bases and V 8 bases, and 11 bases lay outside the gene matches. Here the CDR3 DNA reads TGTGCCAGCTACGGAGCGGGAGATGTGCCAGATACGCAGTATTTT. It is translated as CASYGAGDVPDTQYF.

The V call is TRBV9, the J call TRBJ2-1; TRBD1 might be the D (6 bases). Germline V gives CDR1 SGDLS, CDR2 YYNGEE. This CDR3 spans 14 amino acids. The V and J ends lost 4 bases and 9 bases respectively, with 17 bases between them. The CDR3 reads CASSPSPRGGEQFF. The DNA of the CDR3 is TGTGCCAGCAGCCCTAGTCCCCGAGGGGGTGAGCAGTTCTTC.

The sample holds one count of this clone. The chain is built from TRBV6-4 and TRBJ1-4; D is uncertain. The CDR3 sequence is 14 residues long. Per germline, CDR1 MRHNA and CDR2 SNTAGT. V dropped 2 bases and J dropped 4 bases, with 8 bases sitting between them. Written as DNA, the CDR3 is TGTGCCAGCAGTGACAGACACGGTAATGAAAAACTGTTTTTT. This codes for CASSDRHGNEKLFF.

About this clone: Other DNA variants within this sample encode the same CDR3. This chain connects TRBV4-1 to TRBJ2-3; D is unclear. Germline V CDR1 and CDR2: MGHRA, YSYEKL. Trimming took off 2 bases at V and 3 bases at J, with 3 bases between the two ends. The CDR3 runs 12 residues. The CDR3 region has the DNA TGCGCCAGCAGCCAACCTACAGATACGCAGTATTTT. It specifies CASSQPTDTQYF.

The V gene is TRBV7-2, the J gene TRBJ2-7, with D tentatively TRBD2 (6 bases). V was cut by 5 bases and J by 3 bases, with 17 bases left in between. Germline CDR1 is SGHTA and CDR2 is FQGNSA. The CDR3 spans 15 residues. CDR3 amino acids: CASSRATSSVYEQYF. In nucleotides, the CDR3 is TGTGCCAGCAGCCGGGCGACTAGTTCGGTCTACGAGCAGTACTTC.

The rearrangement joins TRBV6-5 to TRBJ2-6; TRBD1 matches 7 bases. Trimming cost V 6 bases and J 2 bases; bases outside gene matches: 4. The CDR3 sequence is 15 residues long. Germline V gives CDR1 MNHEY, CDR2 SVGAGI. The DNA of the CDR3 is TGTGCCAGCAGGACCACAGGGGCTGGGGCCAACGTCCTGACTTTC. Translation: CASRTTGAGANVLTF.

V usage is TRBV28 and J usage is TRBJ2-3; 13 positions agree with TRBD2. This CDR3 is built from 16 residues. J lost 4 bases, V lost 4 bases, and 5 bases had no gene match. Per the germline V gene, CDR1 is MDHEN and CDR2 is SYDVKM. CDR3 protein: CASSSGTSGIADTQYF. The DNA of the CDR3 is TGTGCCAGCAGTTCGGGGACTAGCGGGATCGCAGATACGCAGTATTTT.

This sequence joins TRBV5-8 and TRBJ2-5; tentative D call: TRBD2 (5 bases). The CDR3 contains 12 residues. Trimming took off 4 bases at V and 3 bases at J, with 7 bases between the two ends. Germline CDR1 and CDR2: SGHTS and YDEGEE. Here the CDR3 reads CASSLREETQYF. In DNA form, the CDR3 reads TGTGCCAGCAGCCTGAGGGAAGAGACCCAGTACTTC.

This clone was detected once. This chain connects TRBV7-9 to TRBJ2-1; D is unresolved. Germline CDR1 SEHNR, CDR2 FQNEAQ (reference sequence). This CDR3 contains 14 residues. The germline V and J ends were trimmed by 5 bases and 0 bases, with 8 bases remaining between them. The CDR3 coding sequence is TGTGCCAGCAGCACTTGGAGCTCCTACAATGAGCAGTTCTTC. Amino acids: CASSTWSSYNEQFF.

The DNA of the CDR3 is TGTGCCACCAGCAGACTCAGCGGGAGGCAGTTCTTC. Translation gives CATSRLSGRQFF. The chain couples TRBV15 to TRBJ2-1, with TRBD2 matching 8 bases. Germline trimming cut 2 bases from V and 12 bases from J; bases unmatched to any gene: 3. The CDR3 has 12 residues. CDR1 is LNHNV and CDR2 is YYDKDF in the germline V gene (reference sequence).

The chain has TRBV20-1 and TRBJ2-4, with D tentatively TRBD2 (6 bases). The germline V gene encodes CDR1 DFQATT and CDR2 SNEGSKA (reference sequence). V dropped 6 bases and J dropped 7 bases, with 10 bases sitting between them. The CDR3 contains 11 residues. As DNA, the CDR3 is TGCAGTGCACTAGCTGTTAACATTCAGTACTTC. This encodes CSALAVNIQYF.

The rearrangement joins TRBV2 to TRBJ2-5; D is ambiguous. V was pared by 7 bases and J by 0 bases, with 6 bases between. CDR1 SNHLY and CDR2 FYNNEI come from the germline V gene. The CDR3 runs 12 residues. CDR3 sequence reads: CASNPDQETQYF. CDR3 nucleotides: TGTGCCAGCAATCCAGACCAAGAGACCCAGTACTTC.

The CDR3 coding sequence is TGTGCCAGCTCACCCTTTGTGGCGGGAGCTGACTACGGGGAGCTGTTTTTT. It yields the protein CASSPFVAGADYGELFF. The V gene is TRBV18, the J gene TRBJ2-2; TRBD2 matches at 7 bases. V was clipped by 3 bases and J by 7 bases; unmatched bases: 14. The CDR3 length is 17 residues. Germline V lookup: CDR1 KGHSH, CDR2 LQKENI.

The V call is TRBV16, the J call TRBJ2-6, with D possibly being TRBD1 or TRBD2 (5 bases each). This CDR3 has 16 residues. Trimming stripped 4 bases from V and 0 bases from J, with 10 bases between. Germline CDR1 reads KGHSY; CDR2 reads FQNENV. The CDR3 nucleotides read TGTGCCAGCAGCCCGGGACGCAGCTCTGGGGCCAACGTCCTGACTTTC. Its protein is CASSPGRSSGANVLTF.

J is TRBJ2-7 and V is TRBV27; D is unclear. This CDR3 region has 14 residues. Germline V gives CDR1 MNHEY, CDR2 SMNVEV (reference sequence). Trimming shortened V by 9 bases and J by 3 bases, and 18 bases separated the two germline ends. The DNA for the CDR3 is TGTGCCAGTACCGGTAGGGATCTAGTCTACGAGCAGTACTTC. Protein product: CASTGRDLVYEQYF.

The V gene is TRBV28, the J gene TRBJ2-5; possibly TRBD1 for D (5 bases). In germline, CDR1 is MDHEN, CDR2 SYDVKM. This CDR3 comprises 17 residues. The V end was cut by 3 bases, the J end by 2 bases, with 19 bases between. The CDR3: CASSFQIWGPGQETQYF. The CDR3, as DNA: TGTGCCAGCAGTTTTCAAATCTGGGGCCCCGGACAAGAGACCCAGTACTTC.

The chain joins TRBV7-2 to TRBJ2-5; D uncertain. The CDR3 contains 15 residues. Per the germline V gene, CDR1 is SGHTA and CDR2 is FQGNSA. With 2 bases removed from V and 4 bases from J, the gap between germline ends came to 14 bases. CDR3 coding DNA: TGTGCCAGCAGCTTACAGGCGACCCTCGGAGAGACCCAGTACTTC. Amino acid sequence: CASSLQATLGETQYF.

V usage is TRBV5-4 and J usage is TRBJ2-1, with D hard to call. There are 14 residues in the CDR3. V dropped 3 bases and J dropped 0 bases, with 7 bases sitting between them. Germline CDR1 is SGHNT and CDR2 is YYREEE (reference sequence). The CDR3 DNA reads TGTGCCAGCAGCTCCCAGAGCTCCTACAATGAGCAGTTCTTC. Its translation is CASSSQSSYNEQFF.

The V call is TRBV18, the J call TRBJ2-7; D might be TRBD1 (6 bases). V was trimmed by 6 bases and J by 0 bases, leaving 18 bases between them. The V gene's germline CDR1 is KGHSH and CDR2 LQKENI. The CDR3 consists of 16 residues. The CDR3 spells CASSRTVDLSSYEQYF. DNA for the CDR3: TGTGCCAGCTCTCGGACAGTTGACCTAAGCTCCTACGAGCAGTACTTC.